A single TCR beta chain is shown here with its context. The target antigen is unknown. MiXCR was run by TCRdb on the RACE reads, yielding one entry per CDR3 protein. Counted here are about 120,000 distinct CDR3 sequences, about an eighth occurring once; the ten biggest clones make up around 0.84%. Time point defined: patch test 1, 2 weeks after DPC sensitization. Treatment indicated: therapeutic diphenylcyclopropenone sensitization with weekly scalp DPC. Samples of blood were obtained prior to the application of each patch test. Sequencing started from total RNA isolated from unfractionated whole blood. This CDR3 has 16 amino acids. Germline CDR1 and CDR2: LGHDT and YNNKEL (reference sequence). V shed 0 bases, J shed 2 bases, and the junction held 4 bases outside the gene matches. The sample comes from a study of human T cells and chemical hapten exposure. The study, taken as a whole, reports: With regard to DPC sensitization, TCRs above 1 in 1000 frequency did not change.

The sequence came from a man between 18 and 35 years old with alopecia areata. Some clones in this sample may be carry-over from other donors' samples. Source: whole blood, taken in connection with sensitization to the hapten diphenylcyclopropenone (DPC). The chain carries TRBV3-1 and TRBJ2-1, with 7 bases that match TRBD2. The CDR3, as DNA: TGTGCCAGCAGCCAAGATTGGGAGGGAGCCTACAATGAGCAGTTCTTC. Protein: CASSQDWEGAYNEQFF.